These 8 T cell receptor beta chains were all obtained from the same sample, sequenced in a study of blood T cells in healthy people across ages (dated by TCRdb to the mid-2010s). The library was prepared using 5' RACE. The listed sequencing device is Illumina HiSeq 2500. A second PCR of about 6 to 11 cycles was run with a J-beta primer mix and a sample-barcoded 5' primer. TCRdb reanalyzed the raw reads on its own, using fastp at Q25 for trimming and MiXCR for clone calling, and kept in-frame beta chains. Entries are consolidated by CDR3 protein sequence, retaining the most common genes and DNA. In this sample the table shows 1,500,000 or so distinct CDR3 sequences, around 40% of which occur a single time. More than 4% of the sample goes to the ten largest clones. Sequenced input: blood. These receptors were obtained from a woman aged 18-29 years in good health.

The V and J genes are TRBV12-3 or TRBV12-4 and TRBJ2-7; 11 nucleotides match TRBD2. The length of the CDR3 is 16 residues. V lost 6 bases, J lost 2 bases, and 9 bases stayed unmatched. This chain's CDR3 is CASSMSGTSGTYEQYF. The CDR3 region has the DNA TGTGCCAGCAGCATGTCCGGGACTAGCGGTACCTACGAGCAGTACTTC.

The chain combines TRBV3-1 with TRBJ2-7; D might be TRBD2 (5 bases). This CDR3 is 14 amino acids long. CDR1 and CDR2 from the germline V gene are LGHDT and YNNKEL (reference sequence). Deletions cut 2 bases from V and 0 bases from J, with 8 bases between. CDR3 DNA: TGTGCCAGCAGCCAATTAGCGTTCTCCTACGAGCAGTACTTC. The encoded protein is CASSQLAFSYEQYF.

The chain employs TRBV28 and TRBJ1-1; D might be TRBD1 (5 bases). Germline CDR1 and CDR2: MDHEN and SYDVKM. The V gene lost 6 bases and the J gene lost 0 bases, with 11 bases spanning the gap. This CDR3 has 14 residues. CDR3 nucleotides: TGTGCCAGCAGAGACAGACAAATGAACACTGAAGCTTTCTTT. It codes for CASRDRQMNTEAFF. Supplemented by reference TRBV28 and TRBJ1-1, the full variable domain reads DVKVTQSSRYLVKRTGEKVFLECVQDMDHENMFWYRQDPGLGLRLIYFSYDVKMKEKGDIPEGYSVSREKKERFSLILESASTNQTSMYLCASRDRQMNTEAFFGQGTRLTVV.

The chain carries TRBV4-2 and TRBJ2-1; 8 nucleotides align to TRBD1. CDR1 is LGHNA, CDR2 YNFKEQ, per germline. The CDR3 is 17 amino acids. V was clipped by 4 bases and J by 1 base; unmatched bases: 9. CDR3 bases: TGTGCCAGCAGCCCTATCACCGGGACAGGTTCCTACAATGAGCAGTTCTTC. Amino acid sequence: CASSPITGTGSYNEQFF.

This clonotype was recorded a few times. The V call is TRBV20-1, the J call TRBJ2-5; weak D call: TRBD2 (5 bases). This CDR3 is 16 amino acids long. Germline V CDR1 and CDR2: DFQATT, SNEGSKA (reference sequence). Trimming took off 0 bases at V and 4 bases at J, with 18 bases between the two ends. This CDR3 is CSARDPRGSEGETQYF. CDR3 DNA sequence: TGCAGTGCTAGAGATCCCCGGGGATCAGAGGGAGAGACCCAGTACTTC.

The J gene is TRBJ2-5, the V gene TRBV6-2 or TRBV6-3, with a tentative D call TRBD2 (6 bases). Germline CDR1 is MNHEY and CDR2 is SVGEGT. The V end lost 5 bases, the J end lost 4 bases, and 17 bases lay between the germline ends. This CDR3 has 15 residues. CDR3 sequence (DNA): TGTGCCAGCAGTGACCGGAGACTAGAGTTAGAGACCCAGTACTTC. This gives the protein CASSDRRLELETQYF.

This clonotype was seen once. The genes are TRBV4-3 and TRBJ1-2; D is possibly TRBD1 (5 bases). This CDR3 comprises 16 residues. The V gene lost 0 bases and the J gene lost 5 bases, with 16 bases spanning the gap. Per the germline V gene, CDR1 is LGHNA and CDR2 is YSLEER. The CDR3 DNA sequence: TGCGCCAGCAGCCAAGATCTCACAGCCGAGGGGTATGGCTACACCTTC. As protein: CASSQDLTAEGYGYTF.

The chain is built from TRBV12-3 or TRBV12-4 and TRBJ1-6; a possible D gene is TRBD1 (5 bases). The CDR3 has 15 residues. Trimming removed 6 bases at V and 7 bases at J, with 16 bases between. The CDR3, as DNA: TGTGCCAGCAGCCTCCGGGGCGGAGGAAATTCACCCCTCCACTTT. Translating it yields CASSLRGGGNSPLHF.